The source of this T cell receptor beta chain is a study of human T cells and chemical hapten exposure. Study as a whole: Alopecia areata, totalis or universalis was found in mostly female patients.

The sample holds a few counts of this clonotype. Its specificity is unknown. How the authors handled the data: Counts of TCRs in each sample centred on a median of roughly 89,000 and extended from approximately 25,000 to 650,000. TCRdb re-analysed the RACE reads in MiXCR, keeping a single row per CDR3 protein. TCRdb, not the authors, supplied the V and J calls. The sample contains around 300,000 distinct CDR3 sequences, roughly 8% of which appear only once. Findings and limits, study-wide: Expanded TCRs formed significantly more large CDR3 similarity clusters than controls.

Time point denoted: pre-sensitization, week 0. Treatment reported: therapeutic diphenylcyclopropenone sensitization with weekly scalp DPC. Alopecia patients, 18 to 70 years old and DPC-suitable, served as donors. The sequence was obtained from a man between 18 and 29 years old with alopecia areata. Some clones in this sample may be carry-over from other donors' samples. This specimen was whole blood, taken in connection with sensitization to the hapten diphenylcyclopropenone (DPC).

DNA for the CDR3: TGTGCCAGCAGCTTGGCCCTGTACAATGAGCAGTTCTTC. It translates to CASSLALYNEQFF. The chain combines TRBV5-5 with TRBJ2-1; no firm D call. Germline CDR1 and CDR2: SGHKS and YYEKEE (reference sequence). The CDR3 has 13 residues. V lost 0 bases and J 4 bases, leaving 5 bases between the germline ends.